The text below deals with one T cell receptor beta chain. This entry is derived from a study of shared T cell receptors in the human thymus. Here immunoSEQ multiplex PCR was the method, and the copy in TCRdb shows in-frame clones only, minus some. The table records about 500,000 clones, around 78% of them present only once. V shed 6 bases and J 2 bases; nucleotides not matched to a gene: 13. Per the germline V gene, CDR1 is WSHSY and CDR2 is SAAADI. The CDR3 length is 16 residues. The same data also contributed to another study, on human thymus T cells. Per that paper: Thymus pieces cut out during corrective heart surgery were the tissue that was used. Use of V and J genes seemed skewed within the thymic and blood repertoires. Reports from related research described highly overlapping thymic repertoires among unrelated individuals.

Sequencing used thymocytes. This receptor was taken from a boy in the first two years of life with a congenital heart defect. J is TRBJ2-7 and V is TRBV10-2; 7 bases line up with TRBD2. The CDR3 sequence is CASSGCGSPDPYEQYF. The CDR3 nucleotides are TGCGCCAGCAGCGGATGCGGGAGTCCGGACCCCTACGAGCAGTACTTC.